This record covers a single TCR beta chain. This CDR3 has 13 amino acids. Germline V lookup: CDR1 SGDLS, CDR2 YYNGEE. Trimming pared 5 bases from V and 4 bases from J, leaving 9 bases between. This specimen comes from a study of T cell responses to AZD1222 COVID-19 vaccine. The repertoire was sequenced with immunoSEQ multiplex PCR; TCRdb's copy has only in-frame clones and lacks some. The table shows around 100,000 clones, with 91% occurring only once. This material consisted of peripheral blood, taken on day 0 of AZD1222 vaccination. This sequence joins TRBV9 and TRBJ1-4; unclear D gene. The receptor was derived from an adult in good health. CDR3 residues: CASSRQYNEKLFF. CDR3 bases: TGTGCCAGCAGTAGGCAGTATAATGAAAAACTGTTTTTT. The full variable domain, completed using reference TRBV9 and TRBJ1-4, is DSGVTQTPKHLITATGQRVTLRCSPRSGDLSVYWYQQSLDQGLQFLIQYYNGEERAKGNILERFSAQQFPDLHSELNLSSLELGDSALYFCASSRQYNEKLFFGSGTQLSVL.